These 3 T cell receptor beta chains were all obtained from the same sample, sequenced in a study of blood T cell repertoires in COVID-19. Measured with immunoSEQ multiplex PCR; TCRdb has only the in-frame clones, and not every one. The sample contains roughly 130,000 clones, roughly four fifths of which appear only once. Material: peripheral blood. These receptors were obtained from a woman older than 75 with acute or convalescent COVID-19.

The chain has TRBV10-3 and TRBJ1-1, with D unresolved. V gave up 0 bases and J gave up 4 bases, with 9 bases separating them. Germline V gene lookup returns CDR1 ENHRY and CDR2 SYGVKD. This CDR3 is built from 14 residues. CDR3 residues: CAISESRDPTEAFF. DNA of the CDR3: TGTGCCATCAGTGAGTCGCGGGATCCCACTGAAGCTTTCTTT.

The CDR3 sequence: CASSLFSGGYNEQFF. CDR3 nucleotide sequence: TGTGCCAGCAGCCTTTTTAGCGGGGGCTACAATGAGCAGTTCTTC. V gene TRBV3-1 (or the pseudogene TRBV3-2) combines with J gene TRBJ2-1; 9 nucleotides align to TRBD2. The length of the CDR3 is 15 residues. With V trimmed by 4 bases and J by 3 bases, 4 bases remained unmatched. Per germline, CDR1 LGHDT and CDR2 YNNKEL (reference sequence).

Here the CDR3 DNA reads TGTGCCAGTAGTCGGGGCGATACAGGGGGTAACACTGAAGCTTTCTTT. Encoded protein: CASSRGDTGGNTEAFF. This chain joins TRBV19 and TRBJ1-1, with 8 bases aligning to TRBD1. V lost 5 bases, J lost 2 bases, and 10 bases stayed unmatched. This CDR3 comprises 16 residues. Germline V gene data show CDR1 as LNHDA and CDR2 as SQIVND (reference sequence).